This T cell receptor (beta chain) was recorded in a study of B cell selection in AIRE deficiency (dated by TCRdb to about 2019). Some background on the complete study: A comparison of TCRbeta repertoires of sorted blood CD4+ conventional T cells and regulatory T cells was made between AIRE-deficient patients and healthy controls. The TCR-sequenced cohort comprised about five AIRE-deficient APECED patients and about five healthy control donors. The paper as a whole reports these results and caveats: TCRBV gene usage, CDR3 length and TCR diversity in Tconv and Treg cells from AIRE-deficient patients were found to be similar to those in cells from healthy donors. CDR3s were shorter in shared Treg sequences, reflecting a bias toward rearrangements that have few non-templated nucleotide insertions. Among 3657 shared Treg TCRbeta sequences, approximately 33% were shared exclusively among healthy donors and over 7% exclusively among patients, which suggests that Treg selection is less efficient in the absence of AIRE. Sequencing covered only TCRbeta chains, and around 40% of shared healthy-donor Treg sequences were also present in healthy Tconv, possibly due to differing TCRalpha chains. Roughly a third of the Treg TCRbeta sequences shared among healthy donors were found in patient Tconv cells, which suggests that Treg-biased clones were diverted into the Tconv compartment.

The immunoSEQ platform was used to sequence the TCRbeta chains. Regarding the original processing steps: Tens of thousands of distinct TCRbeta sequences from patients and roughly 9.6x10^4 from healthy donors were obtained from pooled Treg repertoires. Treg TCRbeta sequences shared by two or more individuals were defined as public, and these public Treg TCRbeta sequences were subsequently searched for in Tconv repertoires. To test for differences between groups, Mann-Whitney U tests with Bonferroni-Dunn correction were run in GraphPad Prism 7.03. Drawn from immuneACCESS, this table holds only the in-frame rearrangements with V and J called that TCRdb kept. Clones are partly lost; checked studies trace under half to an unresolved V gene and leave the rest unexplained. That table is the source of V, J and clone size, and D and trimming were worked out from the DNA. In all, the sample holds some 1,500 clones, and 80% to 90% of those were seen once. The top ten clonotypes cover around 1.7% of the sample.

Turning to this clone: This receptor's antigen is unknown. Per-base qualities were not stored, and no clone one base away is much larger.

From its cysteine to its phenylalanine, the CDR3 spans 14 amino acids. Just CDR3 DNA is preserved here, 42 bases in frame from base 1. The junction carries 10 bases between V and J, which are trimmed by 2 bases and 3 bases respectively. Taken from the germline V gene (reference sequence), the CDR1 and CDR2 loops are SEHNR and FQNEAQ. For sorting, regulatory T cells were defined as CD4+CD25hiCD127low/negative cells. Control samples were obtained from healthy donors who were not related to the patients. Tconv and Treg cells for TCRbeta sequencing were sorted on a FACSAria flow cytometer. The sorted cells went into 5-ml round-bottom polystyrene tubes, and the dry cell pellets were then frozen at -80 degrees C until sequencing.

The sequence links TRBV7-9 to TRBJ1-1, and possibly TRBD1, on 5 matching bases. The clonotype originates from a human donor in good health. The source material was CD4+CD25+ Tregs sorted from PBMCs. The CDR3 amino acid sequence is: CASSLFGGHTEAFF. The DNA sequence follows: TGTGCCAGCAGCTTATTCGGGGGTCACACTGAAGCTTTCTTT.